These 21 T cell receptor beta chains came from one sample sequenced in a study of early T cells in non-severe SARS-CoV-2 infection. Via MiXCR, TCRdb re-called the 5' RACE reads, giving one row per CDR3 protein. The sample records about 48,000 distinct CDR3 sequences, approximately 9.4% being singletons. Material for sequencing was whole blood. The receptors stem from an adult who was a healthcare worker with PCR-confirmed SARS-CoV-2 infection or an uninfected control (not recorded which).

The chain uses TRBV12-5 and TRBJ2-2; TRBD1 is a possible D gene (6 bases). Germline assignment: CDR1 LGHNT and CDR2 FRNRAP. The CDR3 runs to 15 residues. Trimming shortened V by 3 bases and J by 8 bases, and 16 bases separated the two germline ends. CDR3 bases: TGTGCTAGTGGTTTCGTCCAACAGGGTCTGGGGGAGCTGTTTTTT. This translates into CASGFVQQGLGELFF. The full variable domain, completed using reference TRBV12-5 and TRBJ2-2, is DARVTQTPRHKVTEMGQEVTMRCQPILGHNTVFWYRQTMMQGLELLAYFRNRAPLDDSGMPKDRFSAEMPDATLATLKIQPSEPRDSAVYFCASGFVQQGLGELFFGEGSRLTVL.

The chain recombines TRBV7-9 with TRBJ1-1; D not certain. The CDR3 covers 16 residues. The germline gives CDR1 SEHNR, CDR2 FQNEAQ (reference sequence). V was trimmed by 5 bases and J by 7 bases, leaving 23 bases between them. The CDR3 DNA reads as TGTGCCAGCAGCCCCAAAATTTCCGGGTCGGCTTATGAAGCTTTCTTT. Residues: CASSPKISGSAYEAFF.

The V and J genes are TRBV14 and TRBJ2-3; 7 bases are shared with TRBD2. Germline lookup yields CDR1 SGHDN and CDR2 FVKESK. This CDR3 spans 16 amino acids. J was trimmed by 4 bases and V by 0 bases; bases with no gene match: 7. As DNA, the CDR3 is TGTGCCAGCAGCCAAGATTGGGCTAGCGGCGCAGATACGCAGTATTTT. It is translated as CASSQDWASGADTQYF.

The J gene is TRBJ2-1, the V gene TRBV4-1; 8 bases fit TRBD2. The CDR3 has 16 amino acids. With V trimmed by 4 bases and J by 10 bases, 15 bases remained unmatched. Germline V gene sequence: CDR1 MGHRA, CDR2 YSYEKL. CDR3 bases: TGCGCCAGCAGCCCCCTGACTAGCGCCCCAGGGACGGAGCAGTTCTTC. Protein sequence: CASSPLTSAPGTEQFF.

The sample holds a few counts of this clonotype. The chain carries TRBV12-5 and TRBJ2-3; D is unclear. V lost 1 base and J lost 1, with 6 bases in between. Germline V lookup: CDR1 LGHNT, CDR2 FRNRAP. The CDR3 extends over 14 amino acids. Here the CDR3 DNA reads TGTGCTAGTGGTTTGGACTTTGGCACAGATACGCAGTATTTT. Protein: CASGLDFGTDTQYF. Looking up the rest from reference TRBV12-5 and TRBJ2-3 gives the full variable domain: DARVTQTPRHKVTEMGQEVTMRCQPILGHNTVFWYRQTMMQGLELLAYFRNRAPLDDSGMPKDRFSAEMPDATLATLKIQPSEPRDSAVYFCASGLDFGTDTQYFGPGTRLTVL.

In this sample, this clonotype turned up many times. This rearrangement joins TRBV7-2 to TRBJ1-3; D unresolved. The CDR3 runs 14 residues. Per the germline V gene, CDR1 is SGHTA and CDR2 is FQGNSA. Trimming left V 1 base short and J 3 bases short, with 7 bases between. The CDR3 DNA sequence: TGTGCCAGCAGCTTAGATCCCAATGGAAACACCATATATTTT. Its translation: CASSLDPNGNTIYF.

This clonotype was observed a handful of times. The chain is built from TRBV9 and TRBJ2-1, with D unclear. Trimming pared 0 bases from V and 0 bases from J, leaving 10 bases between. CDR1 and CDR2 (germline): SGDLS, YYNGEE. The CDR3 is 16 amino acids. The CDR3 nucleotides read TGTGCCAGCAGCGTAGGACACGCAATCTCCTACAATGAGCAGTTCTTC. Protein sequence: CASSVGHAISYNEQFF.

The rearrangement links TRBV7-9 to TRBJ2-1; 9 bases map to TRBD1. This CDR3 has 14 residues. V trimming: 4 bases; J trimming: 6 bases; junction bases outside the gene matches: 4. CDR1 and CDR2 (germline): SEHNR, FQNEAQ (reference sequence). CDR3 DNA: TGTGCCAGCAGCTCCCGGACAGGGGTCAATGAGCAGTTCTTC. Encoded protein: CASSSRTGVNEQFF.

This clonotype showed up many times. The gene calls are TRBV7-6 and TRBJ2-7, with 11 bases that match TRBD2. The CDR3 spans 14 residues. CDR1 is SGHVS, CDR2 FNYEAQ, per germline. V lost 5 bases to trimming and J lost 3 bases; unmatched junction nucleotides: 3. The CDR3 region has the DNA TGTGCCAGCAGCCGACTAGCGGGAAACTACGAGCAGTACTTC. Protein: CASSRLAGNYEQYF.

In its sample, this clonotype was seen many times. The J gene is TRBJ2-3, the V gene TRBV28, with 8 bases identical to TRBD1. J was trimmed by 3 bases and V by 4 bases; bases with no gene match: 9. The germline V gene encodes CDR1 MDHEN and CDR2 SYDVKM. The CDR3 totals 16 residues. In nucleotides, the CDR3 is TGTGCCAGCAGTTATGACACAGGGGGTATGACAGATACGCAGTATTTT. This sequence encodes CASSYDTGGMTDTQYF.

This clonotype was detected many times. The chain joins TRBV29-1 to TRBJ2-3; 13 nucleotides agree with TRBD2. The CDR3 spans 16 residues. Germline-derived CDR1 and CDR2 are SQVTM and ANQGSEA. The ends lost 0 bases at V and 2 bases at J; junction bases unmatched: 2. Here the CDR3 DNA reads TGCAGCGTTGAAGATGGACTAGCGGGAGCCACAGATACGCAGTATTTT. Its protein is CSVEDGLAGATDTQYF.

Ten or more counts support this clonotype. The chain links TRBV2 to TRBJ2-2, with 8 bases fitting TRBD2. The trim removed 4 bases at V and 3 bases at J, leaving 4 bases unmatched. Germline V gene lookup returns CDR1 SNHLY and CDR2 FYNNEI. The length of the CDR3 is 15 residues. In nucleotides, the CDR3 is TGTGCCAGCAGTGTGAGGACTAGCTACACCGGGGAGCTGTTTTTT. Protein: CASSVRTSYTGELFF.

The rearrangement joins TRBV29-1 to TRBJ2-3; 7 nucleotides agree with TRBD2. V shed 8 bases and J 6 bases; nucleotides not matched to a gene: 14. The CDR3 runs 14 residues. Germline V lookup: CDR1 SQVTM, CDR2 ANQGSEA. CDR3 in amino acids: CSPVPSGEVDTQYF. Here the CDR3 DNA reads TGCAGCCCAGTCCCTAGCGGAGAGGTGGATACGCAGTATTTT.

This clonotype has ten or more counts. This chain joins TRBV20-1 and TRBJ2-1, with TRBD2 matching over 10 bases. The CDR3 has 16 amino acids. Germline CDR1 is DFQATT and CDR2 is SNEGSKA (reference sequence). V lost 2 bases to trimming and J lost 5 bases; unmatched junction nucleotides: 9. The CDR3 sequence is CSARRASGSKHNEQFF. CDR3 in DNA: TGCAGTGCTAGAAGGGCTAGCGGGAGTAAGCACAATGAGCAGTTCTTC.

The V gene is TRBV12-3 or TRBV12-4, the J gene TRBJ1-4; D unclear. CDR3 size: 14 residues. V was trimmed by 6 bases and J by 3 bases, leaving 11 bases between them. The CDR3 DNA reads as TGTGCCAGCAGCTTTAGTTGGCCTAATGAAAAACTGTTTTTT. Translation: CASSFSWPNEKLFF.

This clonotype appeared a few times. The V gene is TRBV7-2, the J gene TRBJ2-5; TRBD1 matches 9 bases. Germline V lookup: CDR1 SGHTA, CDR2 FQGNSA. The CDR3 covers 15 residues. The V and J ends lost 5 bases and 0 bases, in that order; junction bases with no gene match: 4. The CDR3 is CASSPDRGYQETQYF. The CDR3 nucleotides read TGTGCCAGCAGCCCGGACAGGGGATACCAAGAGACCCAGTACTTC. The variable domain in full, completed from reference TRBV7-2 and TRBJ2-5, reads GAGVSQSPSNKVTEKGKDVELRCDPISGHTALYWYRQSLGQGLEFLIYFQGNSAPDKSGLPSDRFSAERTGGSVSTLTIQRTQQEDSAVYLCASSPDRGYQETQYFGPGTRLLVL.

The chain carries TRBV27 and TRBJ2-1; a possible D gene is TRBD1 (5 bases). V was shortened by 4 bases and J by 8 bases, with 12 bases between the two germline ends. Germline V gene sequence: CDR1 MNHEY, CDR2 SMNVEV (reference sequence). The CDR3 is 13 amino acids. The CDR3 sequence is CASSSGLGYEQFF. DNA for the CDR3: TGTGCCAGCAGTTCAGGGCTAGGGTATGAGCAGTTCTTC.

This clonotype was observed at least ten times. The CDR3 is CASRPTGGYGYTF. The CDR3 DNA is TGTGCCAGCAGACCGACAGGGGGCTATGGCTACACCTTC. The V call is TRBV12-3 or TRBV12-4, the J call TRBJ1-2, with 9 bases aligning to TRBD1. J gave up 4 bases and V 6 bases, and 3 bases lay outside the gene matches. The CDR3 extends over 13 amino acids.

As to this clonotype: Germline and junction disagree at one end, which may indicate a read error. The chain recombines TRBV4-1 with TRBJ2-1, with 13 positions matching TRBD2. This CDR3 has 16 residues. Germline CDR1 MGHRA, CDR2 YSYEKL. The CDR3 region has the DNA TGCACCAGCAGCCAAGAGGGGACTAGCGGGATTAATGAGCAGTTCTTC. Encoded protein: CTSSQEGTSGINEQFF.

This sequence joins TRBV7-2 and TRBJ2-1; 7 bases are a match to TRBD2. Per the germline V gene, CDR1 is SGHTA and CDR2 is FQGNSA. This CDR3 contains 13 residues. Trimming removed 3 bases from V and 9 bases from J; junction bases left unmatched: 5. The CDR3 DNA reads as TGTGCCAGCAGCTTTGGACTAGGAGGTGAGCAGTTCTTC. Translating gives CASSFGLGGEQFF.

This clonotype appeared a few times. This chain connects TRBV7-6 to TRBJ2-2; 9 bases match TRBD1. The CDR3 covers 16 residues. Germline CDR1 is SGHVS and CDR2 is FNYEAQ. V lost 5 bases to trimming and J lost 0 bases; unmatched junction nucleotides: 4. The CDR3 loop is CASSLDRGANTGELFF. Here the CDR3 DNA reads TGTGCCAGCAGCCTTGACAGGGGGGCGAACACCGGGGAGCTGTTTTTT.